This TCR beta chain stems from a study of blood T cell repertoires in COVID-19. The wider study: Specimens from acute and convalescent COVID-19 originated in the United States, Italy and Spain.

Trimming removed 1 base from V and 0 bases from J, with 12 bases in between. CDR3 size: 16 residues. Germline CDR1 reads SEHNR; CDR2 reads FQNEAQ (reference sequence). The protocol was immunoSEQ multiplex PCR, while the TCRdb copy is restricted to in-frame clones and leaves out a portion. The data contain under 200,000 clones, roughly 84% of them singletons. A COVID-19 case was met by exposed participants within 2 weeks before study entry. Sequenced: PBMCs or T cells enriched from blood (not recorded which). The sequence came from a young woman who had been exposed to COVID-19. The chain is built from TRBV7-9 and TRBJ1-2, with no clear D. DNA of the CDR3: TGTGCCAGCAGCTTAGAATGGGGAGAGCCTAACTATGGCTACACCTTC. Its translation: CASSLEWGEPNYGYTF.